Presented here are 8 T cell receptor beta chains from one specimen sequenced in a study of shared clonotypes between healthy human individuals. Sequencing used immunoSEQ multiplex PCR; TCRdb keeps in-frame clones, though not all of them. The sample carries about 990,000 clones, 70% to 80% recorded once. The material sequenced was memory CD4+ T cells from PBMCs. Sample subset: CD45RA-negative fraction. These TCRs come from a young man in good health. Some clones in this sample may be carry-over from other donors' samples.

A few counts support this clone. This sequence joins TRBV11-1 and TRBJ1-1; D possibly corresponds to TRBD1 (5 bases). The V end was cut by 0 bases, the J end by 8 bases, with 10 bases between. Germline V CDR1 and CDR2: SGHAT, FQDESV (reference sequence). The CDR3 runs 13 residues. The CDR3 sequence is CASSLASGTEAFF. CDR3 in DNA: TGTGCCAGCAGCTTAGCGTCCGGGACCGAAGCTTTCTTT.

This chain links TRBV2 with TRBJ1-5; the D gene is possibly TRBD1 (5 bases). This CDR3 region has 14 residues. V shed 6 bases and J shed 2 bases, with 11 bases lying between them. CDR1 and CDR2 (germline): SNHLY, FYNNEI. The CDR3 here is CASSAGTGNQPQHF. CDR3 nucleotides: TGTGCCAGCAGCGCCGGGACTGGCAATCAGCCCCAGCATTTT. Supplemented by reference TRBV2 and TRBJ1-5, the full variable domain reads EPEVTQTPSHQVTQMGQEVILRCVPISNHLYFYWYRQILGQKVEFLVSFYNNEISEKSEIFDDQFSVERPDGSNFTLKIRSTKLEDSAMYFCASSAGTGNQPQHFGDGTRLSIL.

The chain has TRBV7-3 and TRBJ2-2; the D is unclear. The CDR3 has 13 amino acids. Germline assignment: CDR1 SGHTA and CDR2 FQGTGA. V was cut by 5 bases and J by 7 bases, with 11 bases left in between. The CDR3 DNA reads TGTGCCAGCAGCCTTTCGGCCGGCGGGGAGCTGTTTTTT. This gives the protein CASSLSAGGELFF.

The V and J genes are TRBV11-2 and TRBJ2-2; 13 nucleotides match TRBD2. The junction had 3 bases not matched to a gene; V was cut back by 5 bases and J by 6 bases. The CDR3 runs 15 residues. Per the germline V gene, CDR1 is SGHAT and CDR2 is FQNNGV. In DNA, the CDR3 is TGTGCCAGCAGCCCCGGACTAGCGGGGGCCGGGGAGCTGTTTTTT. As protein: CASSPGLAGAGELFF.

The V call is TRBV10-3, the J call TRBJ2-7; no clear D gene. The CDR3 contains 12 residues. V was trimmed by 6 bases and J by 7 bases, leaving 13 bases between them. Per germline, CDR1 ENHRY and CDR2 SYGVKD. CDR3 protein: CAISARIREQYF. Here the CDR3 DNA reads TGTGCCATCAGCGCCCGGATTAGGGAGCAGTACTTC.

V is TRBV2 and J is TRBJ1-5, with a tentative D call TRBD1 (5 bases). Germline-derived CDR1 and CDR2 are SNHLY and FYNNEI. V lost 6 bases and J lost 4, with 19 bases in between. This CDR3 contains 16 residues. The CDR3 sequence: CASRDGRDATNQPQHF. The CDR3 DNA reads TGTGCCAGCAGAGATGGCCGGGACGCAACAAATCAGCCCCAGCATTTT.

V usage is TRBV11-2 and J usage is TRBJ2-7; no clear D. The CDR3 consists of 12 residues. Germline CDR1 reads SGHAT; CDR2 reads FQNNGV. V lost 0 bases to trimming and J lost 7 bases, with 7 bases between them. CDR3 DNA: TGTGCCAGCAGCTTAGATAGGACGGAGCAGTACTTC. Its protein product is CASSLDRTEQYF.

The rearrangement joins TRBV27 to TRBJ2-1, with 12 nucleotides matching TRBD2. V lost 5 bases and J lost 8; bases outside the gene matches: 4. The CDR3 extends over 14 amino acids. Germline V CDR1 and CDR2: MNHEY, SMNVEV (reference sequence). The CDR3 is CASSRLAGDHEQFF. CDR3 DNA sequence: TGTGCCAGCAGTCGACTAGCGGGAGACCATGAGCAGTTCTTC.